This is a list of T cell receptor beta chains from one sample in a study of blood T cell repertoires in COVID-19. The table came from immunoSEQ multiplex PCR; TCRdb's copy has only in-frame clones and leaves some out. The profile shows 200,000 or so clones, more than 75% of them singletons. The source material was peripheral blood. Receptors originate from a person aged 65-85 years with COVID-19, enrolled during active disease. The CDR3 runs from the conserved cysteine through the conserved F or W. A D gene is named only where the DNA matches it firmly. A row's size may be missing; if present it is once, few, many or a size class.

abundance | j_gene | len | d_gene | v_gene | CDR3aa | CDR3nt
many | TRBJ1-2 | 15 | NA | TRBV27 | CASSLSRGGLNGYTF | TGTGCCAGCAGTTTATCCCGGGGGGGTTTGAATGGCTACACCTTC
once | TRBJ2-3 | 16 | NA | TRBV7-9 | CASSLAGGASTDTQYF | TGTGCCAGCAGCTTAGCAGGGGGGGCGAGCACAGATACGCAGTATTTT
NA | TRBJ1-4 | 15 | NA | TRBV19 | CASRWGGATNEKLFF | TGTGCCAGTAGATGGGGCGGAGCAACTAATGAAAAACTGTTTTTT
NA | TRBJ1-1 | 16 | TRBD1 | TRBV7-2 | CASSSLPTGGNTEAFF | TGTGCCAGCAGCTCACTCCCGACAGGGGGGAACACTGAAGCTTTCTTT
NA | TRBJ1-2 | 15 | NA | TRBV5-1 | CASSLGSENNYGYTF | TGCGCCAGCAGCTTGGGGTCCGAGAACAACTATGGCTACACCTTC
NA | TRBJ1-6 | 17 | NA | TRBV12-2 | CASRAGRQGPWSSPLHF | TGTGCAAGTCGCGCCGGCCGACAGGGCCCTTGGTCCTCACCCCTCCACTTT
NA | TRBJ2-1 | 15 | NA | TRBV27 | CASSLSRTHYNEQFF | TGTGCCAGCAGTTTATCCCGGACACATTACAATGAGCAGTTCTTC
NA | TRBJ2-1 | 19 | TRBD2 | TRBV6-2/TRBV6-3 | CASSTTLTSGVGVLNEQFF | TGTGCCAGCAGTACCACCCTGACTAGCGGGGTAGGAGTCCTCAATGAGCAGTTCTTC
NA | TRBJ2-3 | 15 | TRBD1 | TRBV7-9 | CASSPGTASTDTQYF | TGTGCCAGCAGCCCCGGGACAGCGAGCACAGATACGCAGTATTTT
many | TRBJ2-7 | 12 | TRBD1 | TRBV29-1 | CSVQTGASEQYF | TGCAGCGTCCAGACAGGGGCTTCCGAGCAGTACTTC
NA | TRBJ1-1 | 12 | NA | TRBV7-9 | CASSFFSSEAFF | TGTGCCAGCAGCTTCTTTTCCTCTGAAGCTTTCTTT
NA | TRBJ1-4 | 14 | TRBD1 | TRBV5-8 | CASSLGQGDEKLFF | TGTGCCAGCAGCTTGGGACAGGGAGATGAAAAACTGTTTTTT
NA | TRBJ2-7 | 17 | TRBD2 | TRBV9 | CASSVGTSGRKNYEQYF | TGTGCCAGCAGCGTGGGGACTAGCGGGAGGAAGAACTACGAGCAGTACTTC
once | TRBJ1-2 | 13 | NA | TRBV6-2/TRBV6-3 | CASSQGLNYGYTF | TGTGCCAGCAGCCAAGGACTAAACTATGGCTACACCTTC
NA | TRBJ2-3 | 14 | TRBD1 | TRBV6-5 | CASTGTGVADTQYF | TGTGCCAGCACCGGGACAGGGGTTGCAGATACGCAGTATTTT
NA | TRBJ2-2 | 12 | NA | TRBV20-1 | CSASGGPGELFF | TGCAGTGCTAGTGGGGGGCCCGGGGAGCTGTTTTTT
NA | TRBJ2-2 | 15 | TRBD2 | TRBV11-2 | CASSLLPAGAGELFF | TGTGCCAGCAGCTTGCTGCCGGCGGGAGCCGGGGAGCTGTTTTTT
NA | TRBJ1-3 | 16 | NA | TRBV7-2 | CASRQGTGDSGNTIYF | TGTGCCAGCAGACAGGGAACAGGCGACTCTGGAAACACCATATATTTT
NA | TRBJ2-6 | 18 | NA | TRBV3-1/TRBV3-2 | CASSPFGGPSSGANVLTF | TGTGCCAGCAGCCCCTTTGGGGGCCCCAGCTCTGGGGCCAACGTCCTGACTTTC
NA | TRBJ1-2 | 14 | TRBD1 | TRBV19 | CASSIGQGARGYTF | TGTGCCAGTAGTATAGGCCAGGGGGCGAGAGGCTACACCTTC
NA | TRBJ2-2 | 16 | NA | TRBV24-1 | CATSELGLSNTGELFF | TGTGCCACCAGTGAATTGGGACTGTCGAACACCGGGGAGCTGTTTTTT
NA | TRBJ1-3 | 15 | NA | TRBV9 | CASTPYSSTGNTIYF | TGTGCCAGCACCCCTTATAGCAGCACTGGAAACACCATATATTTT
NA | TRBJ1-6 | 15 | TRBD1 | TRBV6-6 | CASKRAGQGASPLHF | TGTGCCAGCAAACGTGCCGGACAGGGTGCTTCACCCCTCCACTTT
NA | TRBJ1-5 | 13 | NA | TRBV7-2 | CASSPTLGLTQHF | TGTGCCAGCAGCCCAACCCTGGGCCTGACCCAGCATTTT
once | TRBJ1-1 | 15 | NA | TRBV5-1 | CASSLGPAPNTEAFF | TGCGCCAGCAGCTTGGGTCCAGCGCCAAACACTGAAGCTTTCTTT
NA | TRBJ1-1 | 17 | TRBD1 | TRBV5-4 | CASSLGAGGARGAEAFF | TGTGCCAGCAGCTTGGGCGCAGGGGGCGCCCGGGGGGCTGAAGCTTTCTTT
NA | TRBJ2-7 | 13 | NA | TRBV28 | CASSYGVFYEQYF | TGTGCCAGCAGTTACGGAGTTTTCTACGAGCAGTACTTC
NA | TRBJ2-2 | 14 | NA | TRBV7-8 | CASSLTSGTGELFF | TGTGCCAGCAGCCTTACTAGTGGTACCGGGGAGCTGTTTTTT
NA | TRBJ2-7 | 14 | NA | TRBV4-3 | CASSQDYERLRGNF | TGCGCCAGCAGCCAAGATTACGAACGTTTGAGAGGAAACTTC
NA | TRBJ1-3 | 15 | TRBD1 | TRBV7-9 | CASSLTGTGGNTIYF | TGTGCCAGCAGCTTGACGGGGACAGGGGGAAACACCATATATTTT
NA | TRBJ2-5 | 17 | TRBD2 | TRBV19 | CASSIPRLAGGEETQYF | TGTGCCAGTAGTATCCCGAGACTAGCGGGAGGAGAAGAGACCCAGTACTTC
NA | TRBJ2-7 | 20 | NA | TRBV27 | CASSERAVSLGAAGSYEQYF | TGTGCCAGCAGTGAACGGGCGGTGTCACTTGGGGCTGCCGGCTCCTACGAGCAGTACTTC
NA | TRBJ1-6 | 16 | TRBD1 | TRBV28 | CASSWTGSSYNSPLHF | TGTGCCAGCAGTTGGACAGGCAGCTCCTATAATTCACCCCTCCACTTT
NA | TRBJ2-4 | 15 | TRBD1 | TRBV28 | CASRGTGGQGYIQYF | TGTGCCAGCAGGGGAACAGGGGGTCAGGGTTACATTCAGTACTTC
NA | TRBJ1-5 | 17 | NA | TRBV7-8 | CASSLEPGVYSNQPQHF | TGTGCCAGCAGCTTAGAGCCAGGGGTATATAGCAATCAGCCCCAGCATTTT
NA | TRBJ2-3 | 16 | TRBD2 | TRBV3-1/TRBV3-2 | CASSQAGGAWADTQYF | TGTGCCAGCAGCCAAGCGGGGGGGGCCTGGGCAGATACGCAGTATTTT
NA | TRBJ1-1 | 15 | TRBD1 | TRBV27 | CASRDDGTGRPEAFF | TGTGCCAGCAGGGACGACGGGACAGGGAGGCCTGAAGCTTTCTTT
NA | TRBJ2-1 | 16 | TRBD1 | TRBV27 | CASSLPSGTGRNEQFF | TGTGCCAGCAGTCTGCCCTCCGGGACAGGGCGTAATGAGCAGTTCTTC
NA | TRBJ2-7 | 18 | TRBD2 | TRBV5-5 | CASSWEGPSNGFFYEQYF | TGTGCCAGCAGCTGGGAGGGACCCTCCAATGGCTTCTTCTACGAGCAGTACTTC
NA | TRBJ1-5 | 14 | NA | TRBV28 | CASSLQGFGQPQHF | TGTGCCAGCAGTTTACAGGGATTTGGACAGCCCCAGCATTTT